A selection of T cell receptor beta chains follows, all from one sample in a study of OX40 agonist ivuxolimab in advanced cancers. The assay was immunoSEQ multiplex PCR, and TCRdb's table has in-frame clones only and misses some. The sample lists 60,000 or so clones, 90% to 95% occurring once. The sample consisted of CD4+ or CD8+ T cells sorted from blood, taken in a trial of the OX40 agonist ivuxolimab. The receptors here all came from an adult with an advanced solid tumor such as melanoma, head and neck, liver or kidney cancer. Both conserved end residues are part of each CDR3. D genes are given only for firm matches. For some rows the clone size is stated as once, few or many, or as a class when expanded; others skip it.

TRBV14	TRBJ2-7	once	TRBD1	TGTGCCAGCAGCCAAGGACAGGGGGTGGCCTACGAGCAGTACTTC	CASSQGQGVAYEQYF
TRBV27	TRBJ2-1	NA	TRBD1	TGTGCCAGCAGTCCATTAGCAGGGGGCTACAATGAGCAGTTCTTC	CASSPLAGGYNEQFF
TRBV9	TRBJ1-2	NA	NA	TGTGCCAGCAGCGGGTATGGCTACACCTTC	CASSGYGYTF
TRBV5-6	TRBJ2-5	NA	TRBD1	TGTGCCAGCAGCGGGGACAGTCAAGAGACCCAGTACTTC	CASSGDSQETQYF
TRBV19	TRBJ2-3	NA	NA	TGTGCCAGTATGTCATTTAGCACAGATACGCAGTATTTT	CASMSFSTDTQYF
TRBV4-1	TRBJ2-5	NA	NA	TGCGCCAGCAGCCACTCCCCGGGACGGGGGCAAGAGACCCAGTACTTC	CASSHSPGRGQETQYF
TRBV7-2	TRBJ1-6	NA	TRBD1	TGTGCCAGCAGCTCCGGACAGGGCAGCTATAATTCACCCCTCCACTTT	CASSSGQGSYNSPLHF
TRBV9	TRBJ2-3	NA	TRBD2	TGTGCCAGCAGCGTAGGGCTAGCGGACACAGATACGCAGTATTTT	CASSVGLADTDTQYF
TRBV10-1	TRBJ2-7	NA	TRBD1	TGCGCCAGCAGTATCACCGGGACAGGTTCCTACGAGCAGTACTTC	CASSITGTGSYEQYF
TRBV14	TRBJ2-1	NA	TRBD2	TGTGCCAGCGGGCCGGGACTAGCGGTTACTTCCTACAATGAGCAGTTCTTC	CASGPGLAVTSYNEQFF
TRBV4-1	TRBJ1-2	NA	NA	TGCGCCAGCAGCCCGGAGTTAGGTCAGGGCGTCTATGGCTACACCTTC	CASSPELGQGVYGYTF
TRBV25-1	TRBJ1-5	NA	NA	TGTGCCAGCAGTGAATCGGGGAATCAGCCCCAGCATTTT	CASSESGNQPQHF
TRBV13	TRBJ2-7	NA	NA	TGTGCCAGCAGCATTGGGACATCTTACGAGCAGTACTTC	CASSIGTSYEQYF
TRBV27	TRBJ2-7	NA	NA	TGTGCCAGCAGTTTGCTAGCGACCAGCTCCTACGAGCAGTACTTC	CASSLLATSSYEQYF
TRBV4-1	TRBJ1-2	NA	NA	TGCGCCAGCAGCCAAGATAACGGACCCGATGGCTACACCTTC	CASSQDNGPDGYTF
TRBV19	TRBJ2-3	NA	TRBD2	TGTGCCAGTAGTACCCCCGGACTAGCGCTAGGCACAGATACGCAGTATTTT	CASSTPGLALGTDTQYF
TRBV6-5	TRBJ2-3	NA	TRBD1	TGTGCCAGCAGTTACGGGACAGGGACAGATACGCAGTATTTT	CASSYGTGTDTQYF
TRBV4-1	TRBJ1-1	few	TRBD1	TGCGCCAGCAGCCAAGTCACAGGGGGGAACACTGAAGCTTTCTTT	CASSQVTGGNTEAFF
TRBV11-2	TRBJ2-2	NA	NA	TGTGCCAGCAGCTTAATCTCGGGCAGCAAGAACACCGGGGAGCTGTTTTTT	CASSLISGSKNTGELFF
TRBV23-1	TRBJ1-6	NA	TRBD1	TGCGCCAGCAGTCAACCGGACAGGGAGGATAATTCACCCCTCCACTTT	CASSQPDREDNSPLHF
TRBV29-1	TRBJ2-7	NA	TRBD1	TGCAGCGTAGTCCGGGACAGTTCCTACGAGCAGTACTTC	CSVVRDSSYEQYF
TRBV27	TRBJ2-5	NA	NA	TGTGCCAGCAGTTTAGGGGGTCTGGAGACCCAGTACTTC	CASSLGGLETQYF
TRBV6-6	TRBJ2-7	NA	TRBD1	TGTGCCAGCGTGACCGTGGACAGGCCTTACGAGCAGTACTTC	CASVTVDRPYEQYF
TRBV5-1	TRBJ2-7	NA	TRBD2	TGCGCCAGCAGCTTGGGACTAGCGGGAGGTGGATCCTACGAGCAGTACTTC	CASSLGLAGGGSYEQYF
TRBV7-9	TRBJ1-1	NA	NA	TGTGCCAGCAGCTTAGGCAAGGGGACACCGCCTGAAGCTTTCTTT	CASSLGKGTPPEAFF
TRBV7-9	TRBJ2-7	NA	NA	TGTGCCAGCAGCTTAGCGGGGAGCTCCTACGAGCAGTACTTC	CASSLAGSSYEQYF
TRBV5-5	TRBJ2-7	NA	NA	TGTGCCAGCAGCTTGGAGTCGCGGACTTTTCCCTACGAGCAGTACTTC	CASSLESRTFPYEQYF
TRBV9	TRBJ1-1	NA	NA	TGTGCCAGCAGCGTAGGGGCGGAGGGACGGAACACTGAAGCTTTCTTT	CASSVGAEGRNTEAFF
TRBV6-1	TRBJ2-6	NA	TRBD1	TGTGCCAGCAGGGAGACAGGGGCGGGGGCCAACGTCCTGACTTTC	CASRETGAGANVLTF